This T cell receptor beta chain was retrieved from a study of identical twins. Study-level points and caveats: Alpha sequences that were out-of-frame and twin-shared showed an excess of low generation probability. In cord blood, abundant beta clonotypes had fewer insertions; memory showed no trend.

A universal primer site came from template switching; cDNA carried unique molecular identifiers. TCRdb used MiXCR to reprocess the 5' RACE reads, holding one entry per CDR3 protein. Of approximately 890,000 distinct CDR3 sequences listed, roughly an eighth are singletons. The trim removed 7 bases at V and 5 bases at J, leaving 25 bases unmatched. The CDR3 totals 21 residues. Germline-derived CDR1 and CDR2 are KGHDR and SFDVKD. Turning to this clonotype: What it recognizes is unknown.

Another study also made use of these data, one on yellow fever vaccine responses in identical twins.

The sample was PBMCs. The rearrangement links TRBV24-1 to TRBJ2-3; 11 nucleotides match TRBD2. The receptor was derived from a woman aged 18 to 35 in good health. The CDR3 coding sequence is TGTGCCACCAGCGACAGACAGCCGGGACTAGCGGACCTCCGGCCGGGAGATACGCAGTATTTT. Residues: CATSDRQPGLADLRPGDTQYF.